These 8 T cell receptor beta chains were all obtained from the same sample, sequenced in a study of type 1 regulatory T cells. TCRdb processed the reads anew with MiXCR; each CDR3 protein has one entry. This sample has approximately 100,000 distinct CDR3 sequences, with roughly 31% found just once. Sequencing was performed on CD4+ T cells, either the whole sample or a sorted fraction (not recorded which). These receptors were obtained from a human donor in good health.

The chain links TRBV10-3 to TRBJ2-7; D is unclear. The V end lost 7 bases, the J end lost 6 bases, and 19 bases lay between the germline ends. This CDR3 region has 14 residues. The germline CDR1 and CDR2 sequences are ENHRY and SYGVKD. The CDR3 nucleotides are TGTGCCATCAAAGAGGATCGGATTCTGGGCGAGCAGTACTTC. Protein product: CAIKEDRILGEQYF.

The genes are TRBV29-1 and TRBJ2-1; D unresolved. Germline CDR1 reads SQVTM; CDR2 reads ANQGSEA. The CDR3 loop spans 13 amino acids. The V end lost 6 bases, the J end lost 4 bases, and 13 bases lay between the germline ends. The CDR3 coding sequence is TGCAGCGTCGGATCCCCGACATACAATGAGCAGTTCTTC. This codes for CSVGSPTYNEQFF.

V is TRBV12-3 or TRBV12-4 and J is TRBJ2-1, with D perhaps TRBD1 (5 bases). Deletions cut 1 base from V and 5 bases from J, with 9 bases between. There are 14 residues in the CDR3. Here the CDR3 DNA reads TGTGCCAGCAGTTTAGTGGTAGGGGACAATGAGCAGTTCTTC. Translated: CASSLVVGDNEQFF.

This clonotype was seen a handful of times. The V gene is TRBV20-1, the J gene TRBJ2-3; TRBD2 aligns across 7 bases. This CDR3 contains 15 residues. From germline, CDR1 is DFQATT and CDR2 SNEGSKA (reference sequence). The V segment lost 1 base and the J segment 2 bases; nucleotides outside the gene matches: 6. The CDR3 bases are TGCAGTGCTAGAGGGGCTAGCGGCTTCACAGATACGCAGTATTTT. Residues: CSARGASGFTDTQYF.

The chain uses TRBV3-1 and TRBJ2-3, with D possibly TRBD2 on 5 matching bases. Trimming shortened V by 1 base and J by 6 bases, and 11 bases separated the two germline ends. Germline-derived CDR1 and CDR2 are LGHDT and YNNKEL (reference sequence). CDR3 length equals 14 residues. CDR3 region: CASSQGRGSDTQYF. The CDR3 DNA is TGTGCCAGCAGCCAAGGACGCGGGTCTGATACGCAGTATTTT.

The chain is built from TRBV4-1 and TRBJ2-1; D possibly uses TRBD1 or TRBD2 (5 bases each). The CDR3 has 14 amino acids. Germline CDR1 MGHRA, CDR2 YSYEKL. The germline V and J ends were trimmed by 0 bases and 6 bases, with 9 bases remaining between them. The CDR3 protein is CASSQEGVANEQFF. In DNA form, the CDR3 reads TGCGCCAGCAGCCAAGAGGGGGTTGCCAATGAGCAGTTCTTC.

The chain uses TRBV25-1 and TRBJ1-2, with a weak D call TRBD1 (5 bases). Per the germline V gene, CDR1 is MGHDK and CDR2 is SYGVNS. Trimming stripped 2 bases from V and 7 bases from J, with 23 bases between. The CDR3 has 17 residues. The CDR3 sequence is CASSEESGDQHPRGYTF. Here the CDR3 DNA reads TGTGCCAGCAGTGAAGAGTCGGGGGACCAACATCCGCGTGGCTACACCTTC.

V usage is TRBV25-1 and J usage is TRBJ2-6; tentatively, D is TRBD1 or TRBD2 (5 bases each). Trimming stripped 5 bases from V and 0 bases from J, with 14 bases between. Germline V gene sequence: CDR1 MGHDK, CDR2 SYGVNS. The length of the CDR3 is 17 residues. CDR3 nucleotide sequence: TGTGCCAGCAGTATTCCGGGACCGCGCTCTGGGGCCAACGTCCTGACTTTC. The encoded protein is CASSIPGPRSGANVLTF.